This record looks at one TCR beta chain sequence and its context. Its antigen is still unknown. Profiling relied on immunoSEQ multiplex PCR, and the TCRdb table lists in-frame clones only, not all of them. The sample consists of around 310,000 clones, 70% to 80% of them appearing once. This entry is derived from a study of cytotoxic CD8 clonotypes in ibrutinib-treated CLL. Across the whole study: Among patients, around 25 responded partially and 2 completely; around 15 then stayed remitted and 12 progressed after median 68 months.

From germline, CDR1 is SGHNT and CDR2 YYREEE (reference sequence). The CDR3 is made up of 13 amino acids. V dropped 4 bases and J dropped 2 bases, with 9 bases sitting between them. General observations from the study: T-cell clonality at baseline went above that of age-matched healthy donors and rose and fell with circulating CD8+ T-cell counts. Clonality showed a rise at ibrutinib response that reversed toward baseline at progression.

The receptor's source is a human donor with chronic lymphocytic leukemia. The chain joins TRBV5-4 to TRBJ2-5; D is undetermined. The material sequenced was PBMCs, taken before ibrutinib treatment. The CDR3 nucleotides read TGTGCCAGCAGCGGGTGGGTACAAGAGACCCAGTACTTC. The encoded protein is CASSGWVQETQYF.